This passage covers 2 T cell receptor beta chains from one sample sequenced in a study of blood T cell repertoires in COVID-19 (dated by TCRdb to about 2020). Receptor amplification or capture employed the immunoSEQ multiplex PCR assay. Drawn from immuneACCESS, this table holds only the in-frame rearrangements with V and J called that TCRdb kept. Clones are partly lost; checked studies trace under half to an unresolved V gene and leave the rest unexplained. In all, the sample holds 60,000 to 80,000 clones, and around 89% of those were seen once. The top ten clones comprise 15% to 20% of the sample. Sequencing was done on a sample of peripheral blood. These receptors were taken from a woman aged 55-70 years with COVID-19, enrolled during active disease.

The chain couples TRBV9 to TRBJ1-1; D is possibly TRBD1 (6 bases). From germline, CDR1 is SGDLS and CDR2 YYNGEE. The CDR3 loop spans 18 amino acids. V was pared by 2 bases and J by 3 bases, with 23 bases between. CDR3 DNA sequence: TGTGCCAGCAGCGTTCCGAGGGAGGGGGTAGGGGTTGACACTGAAGCTTTCTTT. This codes for CASSVPREGVGVDTEAFF.

This chain connects TRBV11-3 to TRBJ2-7; 14 bases fit TRBD2. CDR1 SGHNT and CDR2 YENEEA come from the germline V gene. Germline trimming cut 5 bases from V and 3 bases from J; bases unmatched to any gene: 12. The CDR3 covers 18 residues. In DNA, the CDR3 is TGTGCCAGCAGCCGATTAACCGGGACTAGCGGGAGTGGCTACGAGCAGTACTTC. Translation: CASSRLTGTSGSGYEQYF. The full variable domain, with the rest looked up from reference TRBV11-3 and TRBJ2-7, is EAGVVQSPRYKIIEKKQPVAFWCNPISGHNTLYWYLQNLGQGPELLIRYENEEAVDDSQLPKDRFSAERLKGVDSTLKIQPAELGDSAVYLCASSRLTGTSGSGYEQYFGPGTRLTVT.